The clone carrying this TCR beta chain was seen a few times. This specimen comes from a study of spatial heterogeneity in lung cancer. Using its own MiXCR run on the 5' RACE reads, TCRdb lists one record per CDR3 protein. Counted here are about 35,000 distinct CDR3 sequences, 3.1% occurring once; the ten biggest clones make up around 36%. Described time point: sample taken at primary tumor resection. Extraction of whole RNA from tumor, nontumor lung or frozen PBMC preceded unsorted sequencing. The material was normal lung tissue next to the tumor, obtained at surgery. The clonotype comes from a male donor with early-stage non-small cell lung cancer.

CDR3 sequence reads: CASSIRGTGELFF. The CDR3, as DNA: TGTGCCAGTAGTATTCGCGGTACCGGGGAGCTGTTTTTT. This chain uses TRBV19 with TRBJ2-2; D gene uncertain. The V end was cut by 3 bases, the J end by 5 bases, with 7 bases between. The CDR3 runs to 13 residues. CDR1 is LNHDA, CDR2 SQIVND, per germline (reference sequence).